This T cell receptor (beta chain) was sequenced for a study of OX40 agonist ivuxolimab in advanced cancers. Profiled with immunoSEQ multiplex PCR; TCRdb holds only in-frame clones, not every one. Among 55,000 to 80,000 clones listed, 80% to 90% were seen once. The sample here was CD4+ or CD8+ T cells sorted from blood, taken in a trial of the OX40 agonist ivuxolimab. The receptor's source is an adult with an advanced solid tumor such as melanoma, head and neck, liver or kidney cancer.

The CDR3 region has the DNA TGTGCCAGCAGCTTCGGCGGCAGGGGGAATACTGAAGCTTTCTTT. Translated: CASSFGGRGNTEAFF. The chain carries TRBV5-4 and TRBJ1-1; 7 positions match TRBD1. The V gene's germline CDR1 is SGHNT and CDR2 YYREEE (reference sequence). The V segment lost 2 bases and the J segment 5 bases; nucleotides outside the gene matches: 9. This CDR3 has 15 residues.